The present T cell receptor beta chain was sequenced within a study of blood T cell repertoires in COVID-19 (dated by TCRdb to 2018 to 2020). Notes on the research overall: The collaborator samples originated in the United States, Italy and Spain and spanned the acute and convalescent phases of COVID-19. The dataset comprised deeply sampled blood TCRbeta repertoires from subjects exposed to, actively infected with, or recovered from COVID-19. A de-identified subject ID, COVID-19 status, age in years and sex were almost always included in the sample metadata. The material from the prospective study consisted of cDNA or gDNA derived from T cells, B-cell-depleted T cells, or PBMCs. The repertoires were released in a freely available public database meant as a resource for research on the immune response to SARS-CoV-2. The samples were drawn from the first 160 participants of the ongoing ImmuneRACE study and from 1,254 subjects provided by 6 global collaborators. Where available, HLA class I and class II types were obtained from metadata supplied by the sample provider rather than from assay-based typing.

On this clone: Its target antigen remains unknown. Qualities for individual bases were not recorded, and no much larger clone is one base off.

Overall study outcomes, separate from this receptor: Clinical and demographic metadata were provided uncurated, with the amount varying by source and participant.

The immunoSEQ Assay, a bias-controlled multiplex PCR, was used to amplify TCRbeta CDR3 regions from genomic DNA. Regarding the original processing steps: Nucleated cell counts per sample were estimated from amplification of reference gene primers within the assay. To quantify the absolute abundance of each unique TCRbeta CDR3 rearrangement, sequence reads were collapsed and filtered. For each sample, productive Simpson clonality was calculated by taking the square root of Simpson's diversity index across productive rearrangements. TCRdb mirrors the immuneACCESS table, restricted to in-frame sequences. Some clones are absent from its copies; in checked studies, under half trace to an unresolved V gene, and the reason for the others is unknown. D and trimming were read from the DNA, whereas the V and J calls and clone size are those reported in that table. In all, the sample holds 200,000 to 250,000 clones, and approximately 80% of those were seen once. In total, the top ten clones hold approximately 1.4% of the sample.

Participants in the prospective study were aged roughly 18 to 100 years, lived in over 20 United States geographic areas, and enrolled through a virtual design. To assign participants to cohorts, the prospective study relied on clinical history that participants themselves reported in a screening survey and a study questionnaire. Each participant in the prospective study had whole blood, serum and a nasopharyngeal or oropharyngeal swab collected by mobile phlebotomists. Additional blood draws and questionnaires over a 2-month period could optionally be provided by prospective study participants. Prospective study blood samples were shipped either frozen or at room temperature before DNA extraction. Trimming costs V 1 base and J 8 bases, and their ends lie 18 bases apart. The CDR3 measures 15 amino acids from cysteine to phenylalanine. Left in the record is the CDR3 DNA by itself, 45 bases read in frame from the first base. CDR1 and CDR2, per the germline V gene, are SGHRS and YFSETQ.

The sample was PBMCs or T cells enriched from blood (not recorded which). The source is a woman between 40 and 55 years old with acute COVID-19. Recombination joined TRBV5-1 with TRBJ1-1; D gene: possibly TRBD1, on 6 matching bases. CDR3 loop: CASSLSGVQGFEAFF. In nucleotides, the sequence is TGCGCCAGCAGCTTGAGTGGGGTACAGGGCTTCGAAGCTTTCTTT.